Listed here is a single T cell receptor beta chain. Its antigen is as yet unknown. The PCR had 60 Vbeta and 13 Jbeta primers. Libraries were prepared by immunoSEQ multiplex PCR; TCRdb keeps only in-frame clonotypes and omits some of them. The data show about 87,000 clones, around 8% seen once. The data stem from a study of cytomegalovirus exposure and HLA in healthy donors. In the study overall: From about 170 million T cells, an earlier analysis saw approximately 120 million unique TCR beta sequences.

Overall study results and limits: Judged likely to be a sequencing artifact was a cluster of highly shared sequence variants. Confirmation was obtained in vitro that a few CMV-associated chains are specific for CMV antigens. A later analysis showed TCR association rates differing by HLA locus, peaking at DRB1 and lowest at HLA-C.

This CDR3 contains 13 residues. Germline V gene sequence: CDR1 SNHLY, CDR2 FYNNEI. The germline V and J ends were trimmed by 3 bases and 0 bases, with 5 bases remaining between them. J is TRBJ1-1 and V is TRBV2; the D is unclear. The receptor comes from a man aged 45-65 years in good health and CMV-seronegative. The sequencing input was PBMCs. The CDR3 nucleotides are TGTGCCAGCAGTGACGAGGTGAACACTGAAGCTTTCTTT. Amino acids: CASSDEVNTEAFF. Variable domain in full (rest from reference TRBV2 and TRBJ1-1): EPEVTQTPSHQVTQMGQEVILRCVPISNHLYFYWYRQILGQKVEFLVSFYNNEISEKSEIFDDQFSVERPDGSNFTLKIRSTKLEDSAMYFCASSDEVNTEAFFGQGTRLTVV.